The TCR beta chain described here comes from a study of cytomegalovirus exposure and HLA in healthy donors (dated by TCRdb to about 2017). In terms of the full investigation: An earlier analysis of some 500 of the donors reported more than 250 Gb of sequence data and around 110 million unique TCR beta sequences from about 200 million T cells. Roughly 300 gigabases of sequencing data and 91 million or so unique TCR sequences made up an early release that covered about 640 HLA-typed donors. The genetic ancestry cluster associated with self-reported Caucasian donors included 81% of the roughly 390 genotyped donors. The study aimed to test whether cataloging public T cell receptors could reveal signatures of past pathogen exposure. The study used immunosequencing to profile the T cell repertoires of about 670 subjects and linked those repertoires to cytomegalovirus serostatus. Along with the approximately 650-subject first cohort, a separate validation cohort of 120 different subjects was used. To predict cytomegalovirus infection status, the study brought together high-throughput TCR immunosequencing, statistical association of individual TCRs with disease status, and machine learning. A later analysis re-analyzed previously published TCR beta repertoires from roughly 630 donors and added high-resolution HLA genotyping to study TCR occurrence patterns. Rather than using new phenotypic data, the later analysis identified candidate immune exposures from TCR beta sequences and from how often those sequences occurred across donors. An earlier analysis of nearly 600 of the donors applied high-throughput TCR beta sequencing to assess whether each TCR beta V gene segment acted as functional or pseudogenic. Alongside the repertoire data, information on donor age, sex, ethnicity and CMV serostatus was compiled. A later genetic analysis took genome-wide SNP genotypes for about three fifths of the roughly 700 donors and used that subset as a discovery cohort. Every repertoire in the discovery cohort had been generated on one and the same sequencing platform. Both class I and class II loci were covered by HLA typing, at four-digit resolution. The number of donors typed differed by locus, with roughly 620-630 for A, B, C, DRB1 and DQB1, roughly 550 for DQA1, 600 to 610 for DPA1, and some 470 for DPB1. A few DR-DQ haplotypes were treated as single units for association and clustering because of strong linkage in the cohort. Among around 400 genotyped donors of the cohort, an average of around 240,000 unique TCR beta nucleotide sequences were sequenced per donor, roughly a sixth of them non-productive.

On this clone: It has no known antigen specificity. No clone much larger than this one lies a single base away; base qualities are absent.

The germline V gene (reference sequence) specifies SGHNT as CDR1 and YYREEE as CDR2. From the cysteine up to the phenylalanine, the CDR3 has a length of 15 residues. Only the CDR3 region is kept as DNA, spanning 45 bases read in frame from base 1. From V the trimming removes 4 bases and from J it removes 4 bases, while the gene matches leave 3 bases of the junction unaccounted for. Results the study describes overall, beyond this receptor: The only immune exposure information available for the cohort was CMV serostatus. According to a later genetic analysis, donors in an Asian-associated ancestry cluster had fewer N-insertions in productive TCRs than the approximately 700-donor mean. A cluster of highly shared sequence variants was judged likely to represent a technical artifact of the sequencing pipeline. An earlier analysis of roughly 570 of the donors showed that most TCR beta V segments appeared in productive rearrangements either about 87% or about 30% of the time, which broadly matched IMGT annotations. The cohort was sequenced for TCR beta chains only, and without alpha or paired-chain data the features that could be detected were limited. Because some donors lacked HLA typing at each locus, the association tests relied only on the typed subset. A later genetic analysis associated a missense DCLRE1C variant with V-gene and J-gene trimming of TCR beta chains, and an independent cohort replicated the association. Cytomegalovirus status was reported to be diagnosed by the classifier with high specificity and sensitivity in both the original and validation cohorts. A further reported finding was that TCR beta sequences accurately predicted the HLA-A and HLA-B alleles for most subjects in the first cohort. Compared with equally common non-associated chains, HLA-associated TCR beta chains in a later analysis were more clonally expanded and had lower generation probabilities. Because counts were too low, seventeen rarely observed V segments, including chromosome 9 orphons, were left out of the earlier analysis of several hundred of the donors. A later analysis reported that several top co-occurrence clusters appeared linked to parvovirus B19, influenza, CMV and Epstein-Barr virus. Correlated functional status among segregating V segments might be attributable to linkage disequilibrium, but an unknown experimental factor could not be ruled out. In a later analysis, most CMV-associated TCR beta chains were found to appear HLA-restricted, with HLA associations seemingly driven largely by CMV exposure. When HLA alleles, especially DR and DQ, strongly co-occurred, TCR associations were difficult to assign to individual alleles. According to the authors, the approach could potentially be generalized to other disease states and immunological phenotypes. In vitro tests confirmed that a few of the cytomegalovirus-associated TCR beta chains recognize cytomegalovirus antigens. The study gave a list of some 150 TCR beta chains associated with cytomegalovirus. While some public TCRs were present in many individuals, most TCR sequences turned up only very rarely across donors. A later analysis found that TCR association rates varied across HLA loci, with DRB1 alleles showing the most associated TCRs and HLA-C alleles the fewest. A later analysis associated 17,000 or so TCR beta sequences with specific HLA alleles at a false discovery rate of 0.05. Some IMGT-functional V segments, including TRBV6-2 and TRBV6-3, could not be told apart with the 87-base-pair reads, so those segments were excluded. The presence/absence analyses assumed that sequencing depth was roughly uniform across donors, and that assumption may not be true.

The cohort consisted of 600 to 700 healthy bone marrow donors. At the time of sampling, all cohort members were nominally healthy, though unrecorded immune exposures were likely present. The donor tested CMV seropositive, placing the donor among the 289 seropositive members of the cohort. A peripheral blood sample was provided by each donor, and peripheral blood mononuclear cells were used for TCR beta sequencing. The Qiagen DNeasy Blood Extraction Kit was used to extract genomic DNA from the blood cell samples. The method was the immunoSEQ multiplex PCR assay. The multiplex PCR relied on a mix of 60 forward primers for TCR Vbeta segments and 13 reverse primers for TCR Jbeta segments. The CDR3 region of rearranged TCR beta genes was amplified from genomic DNA with a multiplex PCR assay. The amplified TCR beta libraries were sequenced on the Illumina HiSeq System as 87-base-pair reads. Per the authors' processing: Across the 670 or so repertoires, a later analysis counted roughly 84 million unique TCR beta chains, some 11 million of which were shared by at least two donors. A nearest-neighbor algorithm error-corrected the raw reads and collapsed the reads into unique sequences, merging closely related sequences to remove PCR and sequencing errors. CDR3 sequences were aligned to IMGT reference sequences to assign V, D and J gene segments. For a sequence to be retained, a match of at least six nucleotides was required to both a V gene segment and a J gene segment. A rearrangement was called productive if the CDR3 had no stop codons and remained in frame with V and J, and every other rearrangement was called non-productive. CDR3 was defined by IMGT convention, running from the second conserved V-encoded cysteine to the conserved J-encoded phenylalanine. The earlier analysis of about 590 of the donors excluded sequences that lacked an unambiguous match to a single V gene segment. In an earlier analysis of approximately 500 of the donors, a V segment was called functional when productive rearrangements were above 56.7%, and segregating when the standard deviation between donors exceeded 5%. A statistical classification framework was built for diagnosing cytomegalovirus status from the catalog of TCR beta chain sequences. In a later analysis, V and J genes were assigned by comparing TCR nucleotide sequences against IMGT/GENE-DB human TR gene sequences. The TCRdist pipeline was used in a later analysis to assign CDR3 sequences and most-parsimonious VDJ recombination scenarios. In a later analysis, each TCR beta chain was defined by its CDR3 amino acid sequence together with its V-gene family, and reads without a unique V-gene family were excluded. A later analysis removed 592 highly shared, low-generation-probability nucleotide sequences to deal with suspected cross-contamination and a sequencing artifact. A later analysis calculated a clonal expansion index for each public chain from normalized within-repertoire ranks of inferred template counts. A later analysis computed generation probabilities with a VDJ recombination model fitted to out-of-frame rearrangements, and checked the results against IGoR. Hypergeometric tests were used in a later analysis to score TCR-TCR, TCR-HLA and TCR-CMV co-occurrence, with a repertoire-size bias correction applied to the TCR pairs. To estimate false discovery rates, a later analysis permuted the HLA or CMV assignments 20 times. In a later analysis, co-occurring TCRs were grouped with DBSCAN, and TCRdist sequence similarity was added when clustering was performed within HLA-allele-positive subsets. Co-occurrence clustering excluded repertoires with fewer than 30,000 or more than 120,000 public chains, plus five with anomalous nucleotide sharing. Not all clones reach the TCRdb copy of this immuneACCESS table, which keeps in-frame sequences only. Checked studies attribute under half of the gap to unresolved V genes and leave the rest unexplained. That table furnishes V, J and clone size, whereas the DNA furnished D and trimming. Present in this sample are roughly 170,000 clones, about four fifths of which were seen just once. Under 7.5% of the sample is in the top ten clones.

This receptor was identified in a man aged 25 to 40 in good health and CMV-seropositive. Specimen: PBMCs. The V and J segments used are TRBV5-4 and TRBJ2-5; 14 central nucleotides agree with TRBD2. The bases are TGTGCCAGCAGCCCCGGACTAGCGGGAGGAGAGACCCAGTACTTC. Its coded protein is CASSPGLAGGETQYF.